The 21 T cell receptor beta chains below were found in one sample sequenced in a study of CD8+ T cells in alopecia areata. Once RNA had been extracted, it was reverse transcribed into cDNA to act as the sequencing template. Sequencing was performed with immunoSEQ multiplex PCR; in TCRdb, only in-frame clones are kept and a portion is missing. The repertoire consists of fewer than 200,000 clones, with just under 60% occurring once and the leading ten covering roughly 14%. The sequencing used CD4+ T cells sorted from blood, collected at week 0. All receptors derive from a human donor with alopecia areata.

This chain connects TRBV9 to TRBJ2-1, with 11 bases that match TRBD1. The CDR3 length is 17 residues. With V trimmed by 2 bases and J by 2 bases, 6 bases remained unmatched. CDR1 is SGDLS and CDR2 is YYNGEE in the germline V gene. CDR3 protein: CASSVPEGQGAYNEQFF. DNA for the CDR3: TGTGCCAGCAGCGTTCCCGAGGGACAGGGGGCCTACAATGAGCAGTTCTTC.

This clone turned up a few times. The J gene is TRBJ2-7, the V gene TRBV19; D could derive from TRBD1 or TRBD2 (5 bases each). CDR3 length equals 15 residues. The V gene's germline CDR1 is LNHDA and CDR2 SQIVND (reference sequence). The ends were cut back, 6 bases at V and 5 bases at J, with 20 bases in the middle. The CDR3 reads CASSDEGRVTNEQYF. CDR3 DNA: TGTGCCAGTAGCGACGAGGGACGGGTTACGAACGAGCAGTACTTC.

The chain joins TRBV6-5 to TRBJ1-5; D gene uncertain. Trimming cost V 2 bases and J 16 bases, with 9 bases left between them. The CDR3 is made up of 10 amino acids. Germline assignment: CDR1 MNHEY and CDR2 SVGAGI. The DNA of the CDR3 is TGTGCCAGCAGTTACGGGGAAGGACATTTT. Protein sequence: CASSYGEGHF.

J is TRBJ2-1 and V is TRBV5-6, with 8 bases that match TRBD1. CDR1 and CDR2 from the germline V gene are SGHDT and YYEEEE. V shed 4 bases and J 7 bases; nucleotides not matched to a gene: 13. The CDR3 runs 16 residues. CDR3 protein: CASSAIGQGVGNEQFF. DNA of the CDR3: TGTGCCAGCAGCGCCATAGGACAGGGAGTCGGGAATGAGCAGTTCTTC.

This clone appeared a single time. The chain has TRBV30 and TRBJ1-2; 9 bases match TRBD1. After removal of 5 bases from V and 6 bases from J, the junction contained 10 bases not matched to a gene. The germline gives CDR1 GTSNPN, CDR2 SVGIG (reference sequence). CDR3 length: 14 residues. CDR3 DNA: TGTGCCTGGTGGCACAGGGGGCAAATGGATGGCTACACCTTC. Protein sequence: CAWWHRGQMDGYTF.

V is TRBV29-1 and J is TRBJ1-1; D perhaps matches TRBD1 (5 bases). Trimming took 5 bases from V and 4 from J, leaving 17 bases between them. Germline lookup yields CDR1 SQVTM and CDR2 ANQGSEA. The CDR3 is 14 residues long. CDR3 loop: CSVRMPREGTEAFF. The CDR3 region has the DNA TGCAGCGTTAGAATGCCCAGGGAAGGCACTGAAGCTTTCTTT.

The rearrangement joins TRBV5-6 to TRBJ1-2; D is undetermined. V lost 2 bases and J 6 bases, leaving 5 bases between the germline ends. This CDR3 is built from 11 residues. CDR1 and CDR2 (germline): SGHDT, YYEEEE. The CDR3 loop is CASSFSNGYTF. The CDR3 nucleotides read TGTGCCAGCAGCTTTAGTAATGGCTACACCTTC.

The V gene is TRBV4-1, the J gene TRBJ1-1; 7 positions match TRBD1. This CDR3 has 17 residues. After removal of 0 bases from V and 3 bases from J, the junction contained 10 bases not matched to a gene. The germline gives CDR1 MGHRA, CDR2 YSYEKL. CDR3 sequence reads: CASSQDWAGGRHTEAFF. In nucleotides, the CDR3 is TGCGCCAGCAGCCAAGATTGGGCAGGGGGACGACACACTGAAGCTTTCTTT.

This clone was recorded once. J is TRBJ2-7 and V is TRBV7-6; the match to TRBD1 covers 10 bases. In germline, CDR1 is SGHVS, CDR2 FNYEAQ. The V gene end was trimmed by 5 bases and the J gene end by 1 base; junction bases not matched to a gene: 2. This CDR3 spans 14 amino acids. The DNA of the CDR3 is TGTGCCAGCAGCGCGGACAGGGGGTCCTACGAGCAGTACTTC. It specifies CASSADRGSYEQYF.

The rearrangement links TRBV6-1 to TRBJ2-3; D is tentatively TRBD1 or TRBD2 (6 bases each). Looked up from germline, CDR1 is MNHNS and CDR2 is SASEGT. CDR3 length: 15 amino acids. Trimming removed 4 bases at V and 4 bases at J, with 15 bases between. The CDR3, as DNA: TGTGCCAGCAGTGGGTGGGGGGCGCCATCAGATACGCAGTATTTT. It translates to CASSGWGAPSDTQYF.

V gene TRBV29-1 combines with J gene TRBJ2-7; a possible D gene is TRBD1 (5 bases). This CDR3 comprises 12 residues. Germline assignment: CDR1 SQVTM and CDR2 ANQGSEA. Trimming removed 4 bases at V and 2 bases at J, with 9 bases between. CDR3 loop: CSVGLGAYEQYF. The CDR3, as DNA: TGCAGCGTTGGTTTAGGGGCCTACGAGCAGTACTTC.

J is TRBJ1-2 and V is TRBV5-6; possibly TRBD1 for D (5 bases). The CDR3 runs 13 residues. In germline, CDR1 is SGHDT, CDR2 YYEEEE. Trimming left V 4 bases short and J 6 bases short, with 13 bases between. This CDR3 reads CASSPGLVNGYTF. CDR3 sequence (DNA): TGTGCCAGCAGCCCGGGACTGGTAAATGGCTACACCTTC.

The chain has TRBV5-1 and TRBJ2-3; D is perhaps TRBD1 or TRBD2 (5 bases each). The CDR3 contains 13 residues. The germline V and J ends were trimmed by 7 bases and 3 bases, with 12 bases remaining between them. Germline V CDR1 and CDR2: SGHRS, YFSETQ. DNA for the CDR3: TGCGCCAGCGGGACGGATCATACAGATACGCAGTATTTT. Translation: CASGTDHTDTQYF.

CDR3: CAWSSVGDRVPEQYF. The CDR3 DNA reads TGTGCCTGGAGTTCAGTGGGGGACAGGGTTCCCGAGCAGTACTTC. The J gene is TRBJ2-7, the V gene TRBV30, with 9 bases aligning to TRBD1. V lost 2 bases to trimming and J lost 6 bases; unmatched junction nucleotides: 11. The CDR3 length is 15 residues. The germline CDR1 and CDR2 sequences are GTSNPN and SVGIG (reference sequence).

The chain recombines TRBV25-1 with TRBJ2-7; 7 bases are shared with TRBD1. Per the germline V gene, CDR1 is MGHDK and CDR2 is SYGVNS. With V trimmed by 3 bases and J by 3 bases, 8 bases remained unmatched. The CDR3 runs 15 residues. CDR3: CASSEPGQISYEQYF. CDR3 DNA: TGTGCCAGCAGTGAGCCGGGACAGATAAGCTACGAGCAGTACTTC.

At least ten counts were recorded for this clone. V gene TRBV6-6 combines with J gene TRBJ2-1; maybe TRBD2 (5 bases). V was trimmed by 6 bases and J by 10 bases, leaving 16 bases between them. Per the germline V gene, CDR1 is MNHNY and CDR2 is SVGAGI (reference sequence). The CDR3 loop spans 13 amino acids. The CDR3 DNA follows: TGTGCCAGCAGCACCCTGGTAGGAGGCGAGCAGTTCTTC. Its translation is CASSTLVGGEQFF.

The gene calls are TRBV5-1 and TRBJ2-3; perhaps TRBD1 as D (6 bases). This CDR3 is built from 16 residues. The ends were cut back, 0 bases at V and 0 bases at J, with 11 bases in the middle. Germline V gene data show CDR1 as SGHRS and CDR2 as YFSETQ. The CDR3 sequence: CASSLARGSSTDTQYF. DNA of the CDR3: TGCGCCAGCAGCTTGGCCAGGGGTTCTAGCACAGATACGCAGTATTTT.

The CDR3 coding sequence is TGTGCCAGTAGTATTGATCCCCCCCTCCAGCATTTT. Translated: CASSIDPPLQHF. This sequence joins TRBV19 and TRBJ1-5; no definite D call. This CDR3 has 12 amino acids. The germline V gene has CDR1 LNHDA and CDR2 SQIVND (reference sequence). The ends were cut back, 3 bases at V and 12 bases at J, with 12 bases in the middle.

The gene calls are TRBV7-9 and TRBJ2-2; possibly TRBD2 for D (7 bases). V lost 1 base, J lost 5 bases, and 14 bases lay in between. The CDR3 is 16 amino acids. CDR1 is SEHNR and CDR2 is FQNEAQ in the germline V gene (reference sequence). The CDR3 spells CASSLEVRGRTGELFF. Written as DNA, the CDR3 is TGTGCCAGCAGCTTAGAGGTGCGGGGGCGGACCGGGGAGCTGTTTTTT. The full variable domain, rest sourced from reference TRBV7-9 and TRBJ2-2, is DTGVSQNPRHKITKRGQNVTFRCDPISEHNRLYWYRQTLGQGPEFLTYFQNEAQLEKSRLLSDRFSAERPKGSFSTLEIQRTEQGDSAMYLCASSLEVRGRTGELFFGEGSRLTVL.

The V and J genes are TRBV6-1 and TRBJ2-2, with D perhaps being TRBD1 or TRBD2 (6 bases each). This CDR3 is 13 amino acids long. Germline CDR1 is MNHNS and CDR2 is SASEGT. The V gene lost 9 bases and the J gene lost 4 bases, with 12 bases spanning the gap. The CDR3 DNA reads TGTGCCAGTCGGGGGCCAAGCACCGGGGAGCTGTTTTTT. Its translation: CASRGPSTGELFF.

The chain carries TRBV30 and TRBJ2-5; D call uncertain. The CDR3 runs to 13 residues. Germline CDR1 GTSNPN, CDR2 SVGIG (reference sequence). The V end was cut by 0 bases, the J end by 5 bases, with 10 bases between. The CDR3 reads CAWSVMGRETQYF. The CDR3 nucleotides read TGTGCCTGGAGTGTTATGGGCCGGGAGACCCAGTACTTC.